This entry lists 26 T cell receptor beta chains sequenced from one sample in a study of blood T cell repertoires in COVID-19. The method was immunoSEQ multiplex PCR; TCRdb's version includes in-frame clones alone and lacks a portion of them. The sample records some 240,000 clones, roughly 84% being singletons. Sequencing was performed on peripheral blood. These receptors came from a man between 50 and 59 years old with active or convalescent COVID-19.

The rearrangement links TRBV5-1 to TRBJ2-3, with D perhaps matching TRBD2 (5 bases). The germline gives CDR1 SGHRS, CDR2 YFSETQ. This CDR3 has 16 residues. V was cut by 0 bases and J by 6 bases, with 17 bases left in between. The CDR3 region is CASSLVGADAYDTQYF. CDR3 in DNA: TGCGCCAGCAGCTTGGTCGGAGCGGACGCTTACGATACGCAGTATTTT.

This rearrangement joins TRBV19 to TRBJ1-2; no clear D. The CDR3 is made up of 18 amino acids. From germline, CDR1 is LNHDA and CDR2 SQIVND (reference sequence). V was pared by 3 bases and J by 0 bases, with 20 bases between. CDR3 DNA: TGTGCCAGTAGTATCACGAGCGTGACTCCAAGATCTAACTATGGCTACACCTTC. It yields the protein CASSITSVTPRSNYGYTF.

The CDR3 loop is CASSYGTSGTYEQYF. The DNA for the CDR3 is TGTGCCAGCAGTTACGGGACTAGCGGGACCTACGAGCAGTACTTC. V usage is TRBV6-5 and J usage is TRBJ2-7; 13 positions agree with TRBD2. The CDR3 consists of 15 residues. With 2 bases clipped from V and 2 bases from J, the junction kept 0 bases outside the gene matches. Germline CDR1 and CDR2: MNHEY and SVGAGI.

The chain recombines TRBV4-1 with TRBJ1-2; the match to TRBD1 covers 10 bases. Losses at the gene ends were 0 bases for V and 8 bases for J; bases not matched to a gene: 6. Germline assignment: CDR1 MGHRA and CDR2 YSYEKL. This CDR3 is 15 amino acids long. The CDR3 here is CASSQEGDRGKGYTF. In nucleotides, the CDR3 is TGCGCCAGCAGCCAAGAGGGGGACAGGGGCAAGGGCTACACCTTC.

On this clone itself: The germline gene is not matched at one end of the junction; a read error may be the cause. This chain uses TRBV4-1 with TRBJ1-4; 9 bases map to TRBD1. The germline V gene has CDR1 MGHRA and CDR2 YSYEKL. This CDR3 has 16 amino acids. Written as DNA, the CDR3 is TGCGCCAGCAGCCAAGGTCCGGGACAGGGAGGGAAGTTGTACGAGTTT. It encodes CASSQGPGQGGKLYEF.

The chain employs TRBV2 and TRBJ1-1; 12 bases agree with TRBD1. CDR1 and CDR2 (germline): SNHLY, FYNNEI. V trimming: 4 bases; J trimming: 5 bases; junction bases outside the gene matches: 5. The CDR3 spans 15 residues. The CDR3 loop reads CASSGDRGRRTEAFF. The CDR3 coding sequence is TGTGCCAGCAGTGGGGACAGGGGGCGCAGGACTGAAGCTTTCTTT.

The V gene is TRBV5-8, the J gene TRBJ1-6, with D unclear. Trimming took 0 bases from V and 0 from J, leaving 4 bases between them. Germline loops: CDR1 SGHTS, CDR2 YDEGEE. The CDR3 is 15 amino acids. The CDR3 nucleotides are TGTGCCAGCAGCTTGGCTAGCTCCTATAATTCACCCCTCCACTTT. It codes for CASSLASSYNSPLHF.

The chain has TRBV5-1 and TRBJ2-3; no clear D gene. Germline assignment: CDR1 SGHRS and CDR2 YFSETQ. V was pared by 3 bases and J by 1 base, with 21 bases between. This CDR3 has 18 residues. The CDR3 DNA is TGCGCCAGCAGCTCCAGCCCCCGACTCCGACTTCGCACAGATACGCAGTATTTT. Residues: CASSSSPRLRLRTDTQYF.

V is TRBV4-2 and J is TRBJ2-7, with D perhaps matching TRBD2 (7 bases). Germline V CDR1 and CDR2: LGHNA, YNFKEQ. The CDR3 is made up of 15 amino acids. V gave up 1 base and J gave up 5 bases, with 15 bases separating them. The CDR3 spells CASSQGGRGGNEQYV. CDR3 sequence (DNA): TGTGCCAGCAGCCAAGGGGGAAGGGGGGGAAACGAGCAGTACGTC.

This clone has only one observation. J is TRBJ1-2 and V is TRBV18; D perhaps matches TRBD1 (6 bases). Trimming removed 9 bases at V and 5 bases at J, with 19 bases between. Per the germline V gene, CDR1 is KGHSH and CDR2 is LQKENI. The CDR3 totals 14 residues. The DNA for the CDR3 is TGTGCCAGTTCCAGGGGAGCCGGGGATTATGGCTACACCTTC. As protein: CASSRGAGDYGYTF.

This clone was seen a few times. The rearrangement links TRBV7-9 to TRBJ1-4; the match to TRBD1 covers 8 bases. This CDR3 is built from 14 residues. Losses at the gene ends were 3 bases for V and 7 bases for J; bases not matched to a gene: 4. The V gene's germline CDR1 is SEHNR and CDR2 FQNEAQ (reference sequence). CDR3 bases: TGTGCCAGCAGCTTGCAGGGGGCTTCTGAAAAACTGTTTTTT. It specifies CASSLQGASEKLFF.

V and J are TRBV5-5 and TRBJ2-1; the match to TRBD2 covers 9 bases. Germline lookup yields CDR1 SGHKS and CDR2 YYEKEE (reference sequence). This CDR3 is 17 amino acids long. J gave up 0 bases and V 0 bases, and 4 bases lay outside the gene matches. For the CDR3, the DNA is TGTGCCAGCAGCTTGGTGGCGCGGGGGGGCTCCTACAATGAGCAGTTCTTC. This encodes CASSLVARGGSYNEQFF.

The J gene is TRBJ1-1, the V gene TRBV7-6, with TRBD1 matching over 9 bases. Germline lookup yields CDR1 SGHVS and CDR2 FNYEAQ. V gave up 3 bases and J gave up 0 bases; unmatched junction bases: 14. This CDR3 is 19 amino acids long. CDR3 loop: CASSFSWDRDAGMNTEAFF. The DNA for the CDR3 is TGTGCCAGCAGCTTCTCGTGGGACAGGGATGCCGGGATGAACACTGAAGCTTTCTTT.

As regards this clone: The same CDR3 arises from other DNA sequences in this sample as well. The J gene is TRBJ2-7, the V gene TRBV6-2 or TRBV6-3; possible D gene TRBD2, 7 bases. Germline CDR1 MNHEY, CDR2 SVGEGT. Trimming stripped 7 bases from V and 6 bases from J, with 13 bases between. The CDR3 covers 12 residues. CDR3 DNA: TGTGCCAGCACCCCAAGGGGGGGCGAGCAGTACTTC. Protein product: CASTPRGGEQYF.

This sequence joins TRBV6-2 or TRBV6-3 and TRBJ2-3, with D perhaps TRBD2 (5 bases). This CDR3 comprises 14 residues. The V gene lost 7 bases and the J gene lost 0 bases, with 11 bases spanning the gap. CDR1 MNHEY and CDR2 SVGEGT come from the germline V gene. This CDR3 is CASIPSGSTDTQYF. For the CDR3, the DNA is TGTGCCAGCATCCCGAGCGGTAGCACAGATACGCAGTATTTT.

The rearrangement links TRBV7-9 to TRBJ1-1; the D gene is possibly TRBD1 (5 bases). Germline CDR1 is SEHNR and CDR2 is FQNEAQ (reference sequence). V gave up 8 bases and J gave up 5 bases, with 9 bases separating them. CDR3 length: 11 residues. In DNA, the CDR3 is TGTGCCAGCGAACGGGGGACTGAAGCTTTCTTT. Protein: CASERGTEAFF.

V gene TRBV18 combines with J gene TRBJ2-3, with TRBD1 as a possible D gene (6 bases). Trimming took off 5 bases at V and 1 base at J, with 22 bases between the two ends. Germline lookup yields CDR1 KGHSH and CDR2 LQKENI. The CDR3 is 18 residues long. CDR3 coding DNA: TGTGCCAGCTCAATTTCTCCCGGGACACCGACCCGCACAGATACGCAGTATTTT. Protein sequence: CASSISPGTPTRTDTQYF.

The rearrangement joins TRBV4-3 to TRBJ2-1, with 9 bases aligning to TRBD2. This CDR3 comprises 18 residues. The V and J ends lost 4 bases and 0 bases, in that order; junction bases with no gene match: 10. CDR1 LGHNA and CDR2 YSLEER come from the germline V gene. The CDR3 is CASSRGASGAHSYNEQFF. The CDR3 DNA follows: TGCGCCAGCAGCCGGGGGGCTAGCGGGGCTCACTCCTACAATGAGCAGTTCTTC.

This chain uses TRBV12-5 with TRBJ2-3, with D maybe TRBD1 (7 bases). From germline, CDR1 is LGHNT and CDR2 FRNRAP. This CDR3 has 18 amino acids. V lost 3 bases, J lost 3 bases, and 22 bases lay in between. The CDR3 region is CASGFQPETGRLTDTQYF. CDR3 nucleotide sequence: TGTGCTAGTGGTTTTCAACCAGAGACAGGGAGGCTAACAGATACGCAGTATTTT.

CDR3 sequence: CASSLVYWNTGELFF. In DNA, the CDR3 is TGTGCCAGCAGCTTAGTTTACTGGAACACCGGGGAGCTGTTTTTT. The J gene is TRBJ2-2, the V gene TRBV7-2, with D uncertain. The germline V and J ends were trimmed by 1 base and 1 base, with 7 bases remaining between them. This CDR3 region has 15 residues. CDR1 and CDR2 (germline): SGHTA, FQGNSA.

The rearrangement links TRBV28 to TRBJ2-7; tentatively, D is TRBD1 (6 bases). Germline lookup yields CDR1 MDHEN and CDR2 SYDVKM. With 6 bases removed from V and 5 bases from J, the gap between germline ends came to 11 bases. The CDR3 covers 12 residues. For the CDR3, the DNA is TGTGCCAGCAGCCCAGGGGTTAACGAGCAGTACTTC. It yields the protein CASSPGVNEQYF.

The chain has TRBV5-1 and TRBJ1-4; 8 nucleotides match TRBD1. V trimming: 0 bases; J trimming: 12 bases; junction bases outside the gene matches: 10. This CDR3 region has 15 residues. Germline V gene sequence: CDR1 SGHRS, CDR2 YFSETQ. CDR3 region: CASSLGQGRSPELFF. DNA for the CDR3: TGCGCCAGCAGCTTGGGACAGGGGAGATCCCCGGAACTGTTTTTT.

This chain joins TRBV3-1 (or the pseudogene TRBV3-2) and TRBJ2-1; possible D gene TRBD1, 5 bases. This CDR3 has 18 residues. Per the germline V gene, CDR1 is LGHDT and CDR2 is YNNKEL (reference sequence). The V end lost 1 base, the J end lost 4 bases, and 20 bases lay between the germline ends. The CDR3 nucleotides read TGTGCCAGCAGCCAAGGGTTTATCGGACACACACAATACAATGAGCAGTTCTTC. This gives the protein CASSQGFIGHTQYNEQFF.

The chain has TRBV12-3 or TRBV12-4 and TRBJ2-5; D ambiguous. The CDR3 runs to 11 residues. V lost 4 bases and J lost 2, with 2 bases in between. The CDR3 loop reads CASSSQETQYF. In nucleotides, the CDR3 is TGTGCCAGCAGTTCACAAGAGACCCAGTACTTC.

The gene calls are TRBV24-1 and TRBJ2-7; TRBD1 aligns across 9 bases. The CDR3 length is 13 residues. The V segment lost 4 bases and the J segment 8 bases; nucleotides outside the gene matches: 5. Germline loops: CDR1 KGHDR, CDR2 SFDVKD. In nucleotides, the CDR3 is TGTGCCACCAGTGACCTACAGGGGGCACAGCAGTACTTC. This translates into CATSDLQGAQQYF.

This rearrangement joins TRBV7-5 to TRBJ1-1; TRBD1, the table's D call, lacks a check against the DNA. TRBV7-5 is shown as a pseudogene. CDR3 size: 19 residues. Here the CDR3 DNA reads TGTGTCAGAAGCCTCAGGCGTGGCAGTACAGGGGAAGGGAGAGTTGAAGCTTTCTTT. Encoded protein: CVRSLRRGSTGEGRVEAFF.